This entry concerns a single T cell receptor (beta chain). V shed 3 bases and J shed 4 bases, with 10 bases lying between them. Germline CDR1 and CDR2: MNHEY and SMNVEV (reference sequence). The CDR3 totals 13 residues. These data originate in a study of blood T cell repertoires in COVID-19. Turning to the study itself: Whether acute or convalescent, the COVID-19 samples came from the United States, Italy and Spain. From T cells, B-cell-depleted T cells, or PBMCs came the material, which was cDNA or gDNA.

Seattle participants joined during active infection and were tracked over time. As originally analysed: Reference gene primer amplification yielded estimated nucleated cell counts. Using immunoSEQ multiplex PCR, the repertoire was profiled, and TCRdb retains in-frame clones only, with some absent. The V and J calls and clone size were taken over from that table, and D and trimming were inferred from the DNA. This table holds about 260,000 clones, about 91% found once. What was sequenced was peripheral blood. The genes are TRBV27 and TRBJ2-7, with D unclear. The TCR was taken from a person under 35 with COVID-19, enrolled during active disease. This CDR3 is CASSLLQVYEQYF. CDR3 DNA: TGTGCCAGCAGTTTGCTGCAGGTTTACGAGCAGTACTTC.